What follows is one TCR beta chain and its context. Its antigen is unknown. The assay was immunoSEQ multiplex PCR, and TCRdb's table has in-frame clones only and misses some. This sample has roughly 56,000 clones, with around nine tenths found just once. Trimming removed 3 bases from V and 5 bases from J; junction bases left unmatched: 10. CDR1 is LNHDA, CDR2 SQIVND, per germline (reference sequence). The CDR3 is 15 residues long. This entry is derived from a study of graft-versus-host responses after intestinal transplantation. Turning to the study itself: Each transplant was multivisceral, liver-intestinal, or isolated intestinal. Tacrolimus and steroids were given for two to three years to all recipients after anti-thymocyte globulin induction. Findings and limits, study-wide: The highest levels of circulating GvH clones went along with early declines in HvG clones after transplant.

The clonotype comes from a human patient who received an intestinal transplant, so some T cells may come from the graft donor. The sequences come from PBMCs, collected about 120 days after intestinal transplantation. The chain combines TRBV19 with TRBJ2-7, with TRBD1 identical over 7 bases. The CDR3, as DNA: TGTGCCAGTAGTATCCGCAGGGGGTTTAAGGACGAGCAGTACTTC. It is translated as CASSIRRGFKDEQYF.